This T cell receptor (beta chain) was identified during a study of control samples from healthy donors and cancer patients. This table comes from immunoSEQ multiplex PCR, and its TCRdb copy is limited to in-frame clones, with some not included. The data hold about 160,000 clones, with 95% to 96% observed a single time. This clone was counted a single time. The clonotype comes from a woman aged 30 to 39 in good health. The material sequenced was blood.

This CDR3 is CASSPPWGGGTEAFF. In nucleotides, the CDR3 is TGTGCCAGCAGCCCCCCTTGGGGCGGAGGCACTGAAGCTTTCTTT. V is TRBV28 and J is TRBJ1-1; a possible D gene is TRBD1 (5 bases). Germline V lookup: CDR1 MDHEN, CDR2 SYDVKM. Trimming removed 6 bases at V and 4 bases at J, with 18 bases between. The CDR3 loop spans 15 amino acids. The entire variable domain, with the rest obtained from reference TRBV28 and TRBJ1-1, is as follows: DVKVTQSSRYLVKRTGEKVFLECVQDMDHENMFWYRQDPGLGLRLIYFSYDVKMKEKGDIPEGYSVSREKKERFSLILESASTNQTSMYLCASSPPWGGGTEAFFGQGTRLTVV.